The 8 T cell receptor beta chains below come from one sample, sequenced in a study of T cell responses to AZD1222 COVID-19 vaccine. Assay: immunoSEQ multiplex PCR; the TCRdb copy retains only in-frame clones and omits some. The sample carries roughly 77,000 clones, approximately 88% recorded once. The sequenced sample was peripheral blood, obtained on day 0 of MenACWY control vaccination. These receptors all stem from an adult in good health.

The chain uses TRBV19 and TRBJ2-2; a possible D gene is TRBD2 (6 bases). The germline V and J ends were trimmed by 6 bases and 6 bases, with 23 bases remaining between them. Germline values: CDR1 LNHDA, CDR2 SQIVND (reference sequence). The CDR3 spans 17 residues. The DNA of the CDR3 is TGTGCCAGTAGACTCACGGGACTCGTTGGTGGATCCGGGGAGCTGTTTTTT. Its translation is CASRLTGLVGGSGELFF.

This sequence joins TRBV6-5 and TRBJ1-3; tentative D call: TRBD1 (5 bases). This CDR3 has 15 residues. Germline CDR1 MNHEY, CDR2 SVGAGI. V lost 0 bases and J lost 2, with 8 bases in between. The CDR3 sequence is CASSYSGAPGNTIYF. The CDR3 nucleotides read TGTGCCAGCAGTTACTCAGGGGCGCCTGGAAACACCATATATTTT.

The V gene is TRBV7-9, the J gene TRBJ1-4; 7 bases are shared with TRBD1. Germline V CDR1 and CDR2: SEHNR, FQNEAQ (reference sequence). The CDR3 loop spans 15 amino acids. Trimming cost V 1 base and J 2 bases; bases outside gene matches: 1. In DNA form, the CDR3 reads TGTGCCAGCAGCTTAGAGACAGGGACTAATGAAAAACTGTTTTTT. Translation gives CASSLETGTNEKLFF.

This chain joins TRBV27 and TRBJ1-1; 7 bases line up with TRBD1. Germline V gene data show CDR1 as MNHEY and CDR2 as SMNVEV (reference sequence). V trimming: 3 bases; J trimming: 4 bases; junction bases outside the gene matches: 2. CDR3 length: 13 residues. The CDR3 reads CASSFQGGTEAFF. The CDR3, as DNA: TGTGCCAGCAGTTTCCAGGGGGGCACTGAAGCTTTCTTT.

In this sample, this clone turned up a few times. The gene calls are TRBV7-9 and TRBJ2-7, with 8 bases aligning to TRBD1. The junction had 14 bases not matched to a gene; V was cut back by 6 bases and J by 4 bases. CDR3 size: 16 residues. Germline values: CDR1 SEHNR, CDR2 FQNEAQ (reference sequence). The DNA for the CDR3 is TGTGCCAGCAGTAACCTGAGACAGGGGCCCTCGTACGAGCAGTACTTC. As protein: CASSNLRQGPSYEQYF.

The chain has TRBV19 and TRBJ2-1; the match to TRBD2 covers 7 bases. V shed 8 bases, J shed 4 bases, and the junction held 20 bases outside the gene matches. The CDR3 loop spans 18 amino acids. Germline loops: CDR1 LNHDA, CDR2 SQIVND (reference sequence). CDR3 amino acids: CASSPGTSGAQAYNEQFF. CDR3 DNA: TGTGCCAGTTCCCCCGGTACAAGCGGGGCTCAGGCTTACAATGAGCAGTTCTTC.

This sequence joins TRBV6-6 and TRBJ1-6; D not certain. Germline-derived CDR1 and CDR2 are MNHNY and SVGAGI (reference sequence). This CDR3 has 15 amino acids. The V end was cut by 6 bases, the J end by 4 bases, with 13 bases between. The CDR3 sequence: CASSEPGSYNSPLHF. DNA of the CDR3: TGTGCCAGCAGCGAACCGGGATCTTATAATTCACCCCTCCACTTT.

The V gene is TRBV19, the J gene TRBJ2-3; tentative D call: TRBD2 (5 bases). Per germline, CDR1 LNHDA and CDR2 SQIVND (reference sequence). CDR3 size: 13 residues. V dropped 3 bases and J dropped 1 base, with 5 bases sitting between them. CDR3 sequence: CASSMRGTDTQYF. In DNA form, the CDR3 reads TGTGCCAGTAGTATGAGGGGCACAGATACGCAGTATTTT.